This T cell receptor (beta chain) was profiled in a study of Ad26.COV2.S vaccination and SARS-CoV-2 variants. Regarding the study as a whole: Comparability of non-spike TCR breadth was observed across vaccine and placebo recipients. Placebo recipients had lower spike-specific TCR breadth than vaccine recipients. Possibly, TCR breadth and depth analyses underestimated total T cell responses.

Points on this clone: Antigen specificity is unknown.

TCRdb's table, derived via immunoSEQ multiplex PCR, lists solely in-frame clones and lacks some. The table shows about 350,000 clones, with around 90% occurring only once. Trimming took off 5 bases at V and 0 bases at J, with 7 bases between the two ends. The CDR3 is 14 residues long. Germline CDR1 is LNHDA and CDR2 is SQIVND (reference sequence). The sequencing here drew on peripheral blood, taken after recovery from COVID-19. The sequence came from a human donor who had recovered from COVID-19. The V gene is TRBV19, the J gene TRBJ2-2, with no clear D. The CDR3 coding sequence is TGTGCCAGTAGTGGGGTAGCGAACACCGGGGAGCTGTTTTTT. Protein: CASSGVANTGELFF.